A single sample is the source of the 28 T cell receptor beta chains below, sequenced in a study of blood T cell repertoires in COVID-19. Method: immunoSEQ multiplex PCR; TCRdb's copy keeps in-frame clones and lacks some. The repertoire holds about 180,000 clones, with about 79% as singletons. The specimen was peripheral blood. The receptors shown here come from a woman aged 70 to 79 with acute or convalescent COVID-19.

This sequence joins TRBV2 and TRBJ2-7, with 8 bases lining up with TRBD1. V lost 5 bases and J lost 2; bases outside the gene matches: 8. This CDR3 spans 15 amino acids. CDR1 is SNHLY, CDR2 FYNNEI, per germline. The CDR3, as DNA: TGTGCCAGCAGTTTTGCCCGGGACAGGCCCTACGAGCAGTACTTC. This encodes CASSFARDRPYEQYF.

This clone was seen once. V usage is TRBV7-9 and J usage is TRBJ1-5; D is uncertain. The V end lost 5 bases, the J end lost 5 bases, and 7 bases lay between the germline ends. The CDR3 totals 12 residues. The germline V gene has CDR1 SEHNR and CDR2 FQNEAQ (reference sequence). The CDR3 region is CASSQDYQPQHF. CDR3 coding DNA: TGTGCCAGCAGCCAGGACTATCAGCCCCAGCATTTT.

This chain connects TRBV19 to TRBJ1-5; D remains ambiguous. The CDR3 extends over 15 amino acids. Germline CDR1 and CDR2: LNHDA and SQIVND (reference sequence). The ends were cut back, 4 bases at V and 0 bases at J, with 10 bases in the middle. CDR3 sequence (DNA): TGTGCCAGTAGTACCCACAGATATAGCAATCAGCCCCAGCATTTT. Its translation is CASSTHRYSNQPQHF.

V and J are TRBV3-1 (or the pseudogene TRBV3-2) and TRBJ1-4, with 7 bases that match TRBD1. This CDR3 spans 15 amino acids. J was trimmed by 9 bases and V by 4 bases; bases with no gene match: 11. The germline gives CDR1 LGHDT, CDR2 YNNKEL (reference sequence). This chain's CDR3 is CASSPLRQGFKKLFF. The CDR3 nucleotides read TGTGCCAGCAGCCCCTTGCGACAGGGATTCAAAAAACTGTTTTTT.

This clone was observed a few times. The chain combines TRBV5-1 with TRBJ2-1, with a possible D match to TRBD2 (5 bases). The CDR3 loop spans 15 amino acids. Looked up from germline, CDR1 is SGHRS and CDR2 is YFSETQ. The V gene lost 0 bases and the J gene lost 4 bases, with 11 bases spanning the gap. The CDR3 region is CASSLVAEGYNEQFF. The DNA of the CDR3 is TGCGCCAGCAGCTTGGTGGCAGAGGGATACAATGAGCAGTTCTTC.

The V and J genes are TRBV7-8 and TRBJ2-3, with 9 bases lining up with TRBD2. CDR1 and CDR2 from the germline V gene are SGHVS and FQNEAQ. The CDR3 has 16 residues. Trimming cost V 5 bases and J 3 bases; bases outside gene matches: 9. The CDR3 DNA reads as TGTGCCAGCAGCCAAGTTTCGGGACTAGCTACAGATACGCAGTATTTT. As protein: CASSQVSGLATDTQYF.

The rearrangement joins TRBV29-1 to TRBJ1-1; D is ambiguous. Germline CDR1 is SQVTM and CDR2 is ANQGSEA. V shed 3 bases and J shed 11 bases, with 13 bases lying between them. The CDR3 contains 11 residues. CDR3 in DNA: TGCAGCGTTGACTGGCAATTAACGGCTTTCTTT. Translating gives CSVDWQLTAFF.

This clone was detected a few times. This sequence joins TRBV10-3 and TRBJ2-7; D gene unclear. Trimming pared 7 bases from V and 0 bases from J, leaving 13 bases between. CDR1 and CDR2 (germline): ENHRY, SYGVKD. The length of the CDR3 is 14 residues. CDR3 region: CAIKQHTFSYEQYF. The CDR3 nucleotides read TGTGCCATCAAACAGCACACGTTCTCCTACGAGCAGTACTTC.

The chain recombines TRBV6-4 with TRBJ2-2; 7 bases match TRBD1. Germline CDR1 is MRHNA and CDR2 is SNTAGT. The CDR3 spans 15 residues. The ends lost 4 bases at V and 1 base at J; junction bases unmatched: 3. CDR3 region: CASSAGQENTGELFF. The DNA for the CDR3 is TGTGCCAGCAGTGCAGGACAGGAGAACACCGGGGAGCTGTTTTTT.

The rearrangement links TRBV18 to TRBJ2-7, with 12 bases identical to TRBD2. This CDR3 is built from 15 residues. CDR1 is KGHSH, CDR2 LQKENI, per germline. The ends lost 3 bases at V and 6 bases at J; junction bases unmatched: 6. The CDR3, as DNA: TGTGCCAGCTCACCCCGACTAGCGGGAGAAAGCGAGCAGTACTTC. Translated, it gives CASSPRLAGESEQYF.

This clone occurred once. The chain joins TRBV11-2 to TRBJ1-5, with 7 positions matching TRBD1. This CDR3 spans 17 amino acids. Germline V gene data show CDR1 as SGHAT and CDR2 as FQNNGV. Losses at the gene ends were 5 bases for V and 4 bases for J; bases not matched to a gene: 14. The DNA of the CDR3 is TGTGCCAGCAGCCCCAGCGTTCCGGGACAGACTAATCAGCCCCAGCATTTT. This encodes CASSPSVPGQTNQPQHF.

The rearrangement links TRBV7-8 to TRBJ2-3; no definite D call. Germline V CDR1 and CDR2: SGHVS, FQNEAQ. V was clipped by 7 bases and J by 2 bases, with 10 bases between them. The CDR3 sequence is 13 residues long. The CDR3 DNA is TGTGCCAGCAACCGACTCTCCACAGATACGCAGTATTTT. This sequence encodes CASNRLSTDTQYF.

The rearrangement joins TRBV5-1 to TRBJ2-5; TRBD1 matches at 11 bases. Germline CDR1 and CDR2: SGHRS and YFSETQ. The V segment lost 0 bases and the J segment 5 bases; nucleotides outside the gene matches: 3. The CDR3 length is 15 residues. The DNA of the CDR3 is TGCGCCAGCAGCTTGGGGACAGGGGGCTTGGAGACCCAGTACTTC. It is translated as CASSLGTGGLETQYF.

The chain uses TRBV20-1 and TRBJ2-1, with D maybe TRBD1 (7 bases). The germline V gene encodes CDR1 DFQATT and CDR2 SNEGSKA (reference sequence). CDR3 length: 17 amino acids. Trimming removed 3 bases at V and 7 bases at J, with 25 bases between. The CDR3: CSASGFGGGGLLNEQFF. The CDR3 nucleotides are TGCAGTGCTAGTGGTTTCGGCGGAGGGGGCTTATTAAATGAGCAGTTCTTC.

The chain joins TRBV4-2 to TRBJ2-2; TRBD1 matches 11 bases. Germline lookup yields CDR1 LGHNA and CDR2 YNFKEQ. CDR3 size: 16 residues. V lost 4 bases to trimming and J lost 7 bases; unmatched junction nucleotides: 8. This chain's CDR3 is CASSLRDRGNGGELFF. In DNA form, the CDR3 reads TGTGCCAGCAGCCTCCGGGACAGGGGGAACGGCGGGGAGCTGTTTTTT.

This chain connects TRBV7-9 to TRBJ2-5, with 13 bases aligning to TRBD2. Germline-derived CDR1 and CDR2 are SEHNR and FQNEAQ (reference sequence). V shed 4 bases, J shed 2 bases, and the junction held 7 bases outside the gene matches. This CDR3 is 17 amino acids long. CDR3 coding DNA: TGTGCCAGCAGCTCCCCATCGGGACTAGCGGGACAAGAGACCCAGTACTTC. Residues: CASSSPSGLAGQETQYF.

A few counts support this clone. The CDR3: CSVAYGGDQPQHF. CDR3 coding DNA: TGCAGCGTTGCTTATGGAGGGGATCAGCCCCAGCATTTT. This chain links TRBV29-1 with TRBJ1-5, with a tentative D call TRBD1 (5 bases). The germline CDR1 and CDR2 sequences are SQVTM and ANQGSEA. Between the trimmed V and J ends, which lost 4 bases and 5 bases, there was a span of 12 bases. The CDR3 runs to 13 residues. Supplemented by reference TRBV29-1 and TRBJ1-5, the full variable domain reads SAVISQKPSRDICQRGTSLTIQCQVDSQVTMMFWYRQQPGQSLTLIATANQGSEATYESGFVIDKFPISRPNLTFSTLTVSNMSPEDSSIYLCSVAYGGDQPQHFGDGTRLSIL.

The rearrangement joins TRBV28 to TRBJ2-5, with D unresolved. The CDR3 is made up of 15 amino acids. The ends were cut back, 3 bases at V and 0 bases at J, with 11 bases in the middle. In germline, CDR1 is MDHEN, CDR2 SYDVKM. CDR3 residues: CASSFALSYQETQYF. Written as DNA, the CDR3 is TGTGCCAGCAGTTTTGCACTTTCGTACCAAGAGACCCAGTACTTC.

The rearrangement joins TRBV7-6 to TRBJ2-2, with D tentatively TRBD2 (6 bases). This CDR3 is 16 amino acids long. Germline CDR1 and CDR2: SGHVS and FNYEAQ. V shed 5 bases and J shed 4 bases, with 17 bases lying between them. The CDR3 sequence is CASSQTSSVFTGELFF. In DNA, the CDR3 is TGTGCCAGCAGCCAGACCTCTAGCGTTTTCACCGGGGAGCTGTTTTTT.

This chain links TRBV9 with TRBJ2-2; D gene unclear. The V gene lost 0 bases and the J gene lost 0 bases, with 6 bases spanning the gap. The germline V gene encodes CDR1 SGDLS and CDR2 YYNGEE. The CDR3 is 15 residues long. In nucleotides, the CDR3 is TGTGCCAGCAGCGTAGCGGTCGCGAACACCGGGGAGCTGTTTTTT. Amino acids: CASSVAVANTGELFF.

The chain employs TRBV7-3 and TRBJ2-1, with D tentatively TRBD2 (6 bases). Trimming removed 4 bases from V and 8 bases from J, with 12 bases in between. The CDR3 extends over 13 amino acids. Germline V lookup: CDR1 SGHTA, CDR2 FQGTGA. CDR3 sequence (DNA): TGTGCCAGCAGCTCCCAGACTAGTGATGAGCAGTTCTTC. Its translation: CASSSQTSDEQFF.

The V and J genes are TRBV4-2 and TRBJ2-7; D remains unclear. This CDR3 has 15 amino acids. The germline CDR1 and CDR2 sequences are LGHNA and YNFKEQ. Trimming pared 0 bases from V and 0 bases from J, leaving 9 bases between. As DNA, the CDR3 is TGTGCCAGCAGCCAAGATCTGCGGTTCTCCTACGAGCAGTACTTC. It translates to CASSQDLRFSYEQYF.

This chain joins TRBV6-1 and TRBJ2-2; D not certain. Trimming shortened V by 3 bases and J by 5 bases, and 10 bases separated the two germline ends. Germline V gene data show CDR1 as MNHNS and CDR2 as SASEGT. The CDR3 sequence is 14 residues long. Here the CDR3 reads CASSDRQRTGELFF. In DNA, the CDR3 is TGTGCCAGCAGTGACAGGCAGAGAACCGGGGAGCTGTTTTTT.

The chain is built from TRBV4-2 and TRBJ1-2, with 8 bases identical to TRBD1. The germline V gene encodes CDR1 LGHNA and CDR2 YNFKEQ. There are 16 residues in the CDR3. Trimming took 0 bases from V and 2 from J; bases not matched to a gene: 5. CDR3 coding DNA: TGTGCCAGCAGCCAAGAAAGTAGACAGGGGAACTATGGCTACACCTTC. Encoded protein: CASSQESRQGNYGYTF.

The chain links TRBV2 to TRBJ2-1, with a possible D match to TRBD2 (6 bases). The germline V gene encodes CDR1 SNHLY and CDR2 FYNNEI. With 5 bases removed from V and 6 bases from J, the gap between germline ends came to 17 bases. This CDR3 has 15 amino acids. The CDR3 sequence: CASSYRAGQGNEQFF. CDR3 nucleotide sequence: TGTGCCAGCAGTTACCGAGCGGGCCAAGGCAATGAGCAGTTCTTC.

The genes are TRBV11-2 and TRBJ2-1; D may be TRBD2 (7 bases). The ends were cut back, 2 bases at V and 4 bases at J, with 12 bases in the middle. Per the germline V gene, CDR1 is SGHAT and CDR2 is FQNNGV. There are 15 residues in the CDR3. The CDR3 region is CASSLWRGQYNEQFF. The CDR3 DNA follows: TGTGCCAGCAGCTTATGGCGGGGGCAGTACAATGAGCAGTTCTTC.

This chain links TRBV27 with TRBJ1-5; 8 nucleotides align to TRBD1. J lost 6 bases, V lost 2 bases, and 3 bases had no gene match. CDR1 and CDR2 (germline): MNHEY, SMNVEV (reference sequence). This CDR3 spans 14 amino acids. The DNA of the CDR3 is TGTGCCAGCAGTTTAGGAACAGGGGGTCAGCCCCAGCATTTT. Its protein product is CASSLGTGGQPQHF.

This clone was counted between two and nine times. This chain joins TRBV5-1 and TRBJ2-5; possibly TRBD1 for D (5 bases). The CDR3 loop spans 15 amino acids. V was pared by 1 base and J by 0 bases, with 10 bases between. Germline CDR1 reads SGHRS; CDR2 reads YFSETQ. The CDR3 DNA sequence: TGCGCCAGCAGCTTGTGGGGCAGCGACCAAGAGACCCAGTACTTC. Protein: CASSLWGSDQETQYF.